This T cell receptor (beta chain) was observed in a study of early T cells in non-severe SARS-CoV-2 infection. Study-level background: Whole-blood bulk RNA, unsorted, was sequenced, and chains were unpaired.

This clonotype was recorded at least ten times. Its antigen is undetermined. Findings and limits, study-wide: The matching step, a VDJdb search, favored anti-spike CD8 responses and missed private and CD4 specificities.

Molecules of cDNA were individually given unique molecular identifiers that were attached to them. TCRdb called the 5' RACE reads again in MiXCR, with one record for every CDR3 protein. The data show about 26,000 distinct CDR3 sequences, approximately 4.1% seen once. This TCR was sampled from an adult who was a healthcare worker with PCR-confirmed SARS-CoV-2 infection or an uninfected control (not recorded which). The source material was whole blood.

CDR3 residues: CASSQELIGQHIAPEAFF. Here the CDR3 DNA reads TGCGCCAGCAGCCAAGAGCTGATAGGACAGCATATTGCCCCTGAAGCTTTCTTT. The chain is built from TRBV4-1 and TRBJ1-1, with D tentatively TRBD1 (6 bases). V was pared by 0 bases and J by 6 bases, with 23 bases between. Germline V lookup: CDR1 MGHRA, CDR2 YSYEKL. This CDR3 contains 18 residues.